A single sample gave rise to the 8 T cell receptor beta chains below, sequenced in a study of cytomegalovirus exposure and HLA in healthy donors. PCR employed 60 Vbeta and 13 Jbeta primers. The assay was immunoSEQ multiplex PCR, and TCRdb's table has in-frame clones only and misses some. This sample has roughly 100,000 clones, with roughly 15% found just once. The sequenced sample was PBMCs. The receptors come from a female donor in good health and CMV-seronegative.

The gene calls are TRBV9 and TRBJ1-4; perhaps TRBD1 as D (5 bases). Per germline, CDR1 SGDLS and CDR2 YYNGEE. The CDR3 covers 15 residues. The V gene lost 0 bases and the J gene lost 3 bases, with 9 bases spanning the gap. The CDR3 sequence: CASSVEGTANEKLFF. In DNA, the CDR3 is TGTGCCAGCAGCGTAGAGGGGACTGCTAATGAAAAACTGTTTTTT.

Here the CDR3 reads CASSGGGYNEQFF. The CDR3 region has the DNA TGTGCCAGCAGCGGCGGGGGTTACAATGAGCAGTTCTTC. The chain employs TRBV7-2 and TRBJ2-1; 7 nucleotides line up with TRBD2. The CDR3 spans 13 residues. The trim removed 5 bases at V and 4 bases at J, leaving 2 bases unmatched. Germline CDR1 is SGHTA and CDR2 is FQGNSA.

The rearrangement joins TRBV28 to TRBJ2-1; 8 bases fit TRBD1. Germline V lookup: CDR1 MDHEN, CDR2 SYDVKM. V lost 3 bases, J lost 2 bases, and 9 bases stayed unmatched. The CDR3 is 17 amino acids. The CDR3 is CASSFHGRTGPYNEQFF. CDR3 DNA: TGTGCCAGCAGTTTCCACGGAAGGACAGGGCCCTACAATGAGCAGTTCTTC.

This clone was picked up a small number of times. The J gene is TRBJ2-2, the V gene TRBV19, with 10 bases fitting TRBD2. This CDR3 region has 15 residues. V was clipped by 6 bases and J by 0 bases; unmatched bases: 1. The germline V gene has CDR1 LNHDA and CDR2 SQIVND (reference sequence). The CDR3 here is CASRLAGSNTGELFF. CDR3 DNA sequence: TGTGCCAGTAGACTAGCGGGATCGAACACCGGGGAGCTGTTTTTT.

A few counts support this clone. The CDR3 region is CASSRDRAEEKLFF. Written as DNA, the CDR3 is TGTGCCAGCAGCCGGGACAGGGCCGAAGAAAAACTGTTTTTT. The rearrangement joins TRBV7-2 to TRBJ1-4; 9 positions agree with TRBD1. Per the germline V gene, CDR1 is SGHTA and CDR2 is FQGNSA. V shed 5 bases and J 8 bases; nucleotides not matched to a gene: 6. The CDR3 has 14 residues. The entire variable domain, with the rest obtained from reference TRBV7-2 and TRBJ1-4, is as follows: GAGVSQSPSNKVTEKGKDVELRCDPISGHTALYWYRQSLGQGLEFLIYFQGNSAPDKSGLPSDRFSAERTGGSVSTLTIQRTQQEDSAVYLCASSRDRAEEKLFFGSGTQLSVL.

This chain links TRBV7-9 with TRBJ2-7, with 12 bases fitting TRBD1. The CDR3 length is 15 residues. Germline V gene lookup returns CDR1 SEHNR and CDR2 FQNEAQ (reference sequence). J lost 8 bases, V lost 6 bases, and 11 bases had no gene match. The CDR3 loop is CASSPAGTGGAKQYF. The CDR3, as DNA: TGTGCCAGCAGTCCCGCTGGGACAGGGGGCGCAAAGCAGTACTTC.

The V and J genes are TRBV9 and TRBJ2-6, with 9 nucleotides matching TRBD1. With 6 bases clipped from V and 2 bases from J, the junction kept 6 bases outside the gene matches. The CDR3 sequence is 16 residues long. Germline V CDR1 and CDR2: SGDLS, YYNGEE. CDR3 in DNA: TGTGCCAGCAACGACAGGGGGGACCCTGGGGCCAACGTCCTGACTTTC. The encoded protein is CASNDRGDPGANVLTF. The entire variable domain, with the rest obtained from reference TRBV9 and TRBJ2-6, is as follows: DSGVTQTPKHLITATGQRVTLRCSPRSGDLSVYWYQQSLDQGLQFLIQYYNGEERAKGNILERFSAQQFPDLHSELNLSSLELGDSALYFCASNDRGDPGANVLTFGAGSRLTVL.

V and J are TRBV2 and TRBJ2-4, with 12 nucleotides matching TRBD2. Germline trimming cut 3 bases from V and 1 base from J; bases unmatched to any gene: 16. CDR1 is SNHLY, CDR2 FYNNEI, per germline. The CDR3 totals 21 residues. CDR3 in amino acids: CASSDARGTSGYQGAKNIQYF. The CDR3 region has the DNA TGTGCCAGCAGTGACGCAAGGGGGACTAGCGGGTACCAAGGGGCCAAAAACATTCAGTACTTC.